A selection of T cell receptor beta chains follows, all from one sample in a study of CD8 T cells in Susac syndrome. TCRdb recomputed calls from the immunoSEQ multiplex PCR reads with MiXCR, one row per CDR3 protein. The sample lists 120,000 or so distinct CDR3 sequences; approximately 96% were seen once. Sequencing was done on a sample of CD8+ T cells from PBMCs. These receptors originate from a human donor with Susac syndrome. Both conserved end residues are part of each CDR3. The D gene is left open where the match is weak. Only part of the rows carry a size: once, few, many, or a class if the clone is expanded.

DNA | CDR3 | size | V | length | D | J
TGTGCCAGTAGTGGGACTGGTGGTACTGGATCACCCCTCCACTTT | CASSGTGGTGSPLHF | . | TRBV19 | 15 | . | TRBJ1-6
TGTGCCAGCAGCCTCTGGACAGCGAGCTCCTATAATTCACCCCTCCACTTT | CASSLWTASSYNSPLHF | . | TRBV28 | 17 | . | TRBJ1-6
TGTGCCAGCAGCCACGGCCCGAACACCGGGGAGCTGTTTTTT | CASSHGPNTGELFF | . | TRBV5-4 | 14 | . | TRBJ2-2
TGTGCCTGGGGGGACAGGCCTAACTATGGCTACACCTTC | CAWGDRPNYGYTF | . | TRBV30 | 13 | TRBD1 | TRBJ1-2
TGTGCCAGCAGCGCCGAGGGGGCAAAACTGGGGAACACTGAAGCTTTCTTT | CASSAEGAKLGNTEAFF | . | TRBV9 | 17 | TRBD1 | TRBJ1-1
TGTGCCAGCAGTGAATCTACAGGGTGGAGGGACGAGCAGTACTTC | CASSESTGWRDEQYF | . | TRBV25-1 | 15 | . | TRBJ2-7
TGTGCCAGCAGCCCGGTCGCGGCGGATGAGCAGTTCTTC | CASSPVAADEQFF | once | TRBV13 | 13 | . | TRBJ2-1
TGCGCCAGCAGCCAGGGATTTGGGACAGGGGCCAACGTCCTGACTTTC | CASSQGFGTGANVLTF | . | TRBV4-3 | 16 | . | TRBJ2-6
TGTGCCAGCAGTCCAAGGGGATTCGGGGAGACCCAGTACTTC | CASSPRGFGETQYF | . | TRBV7-3 | 14 | . | TRBJ2-5
TGTGCTAGTGGTTTGATCGGGGTAGTGGACCCCTATGGCTACACCTTC | CASGLIGVVDPYGYTF | . | TRBV12-5 | 16 | . | TRBJ1-2
TGTGCCAGCAGCCACGACGGTAGCGGGATTTACTACGAGCAGTACTTC | CASSHDGSGIYYEQYF | . | TRBV3-1 | 16 | TRBD2 | TRBJ2-7
TGTGCCAGCAGTGACGCGAACACCGGGGAGCTGTTTTTT | CASSDANTGELFF | . | TRBV6-6 | 13 | . | TRBJ2-2
TGTGCCAGCAGTGCGACAGGGGACGAGCAGTACTTC | CASSATGDEQYF | . | TRBV27 | 12 | TRBD1 | TRBJ2-7
TGTGCCACCAGCACGACAGGGTACCCTGGGGCCAACGTCCTGACTTTC | CATSTTGYPGANVLTF | . | TRBV15 | 16 | TRBD1 | TRBJ2-6
TGTGCCAGCAGTTACGTGAGCGAGGGGTACGATCAGCCCCAGCATTTT | CASSYVSEGYDQPQHF | . | TRBV28 | 16 | . | TRBJ1-5
TGTGCCAGCAGTGCACAGGGATTAATCACTGAAGCTTTCTTT | CASSAQGLITEAFF | . | TRBV28 | 14 | . | TRBJ1-1
TGTGCCAGCAGCTTAGTTGCGGGGTCCGACTATGGCTACACCTTC | CASSLVAGSDYGYTF | . | TRBV7-9 | 15 | . | TRBJ1-2
TGTGCCAGCATCGCACTAGCGGGAGTTCTAGATACGCAGTATTTT | CASIALAGVLDTQYF | . | TRBV7-9 | 15 | TRBD2 | TRBJ2-3
TGTGCCAGCAGTGGCCTCGGGGCAGCCACCGGGGAGCTGTTTTTT | CASSGLGAATGELFF | . | TRBV25-1 | 15 | . | TRBJ2-2
TGTGCCAGCAGCCAAGGAGGGTATACAACTAATGAAAAACTGTTTTTT | CASSQGGYTTNEKLFF | . | TRBV9 | 16 | . | TRBJ1-4
TGTGCCATCAGTTCTAGCTCCTACAATGAGCAGTTCTTC | CAISSSSYNEQFF | . | TRBV10-3 | 13 | . | TRBJ2-1
TGTGCCTGGAGTGGGACAGGGGAAATGGCGTCAGCCTACGAGCAGTACTTC | CAWSGTGEMASAYEQYF | . | TRBV30 | 17 | TRBD1 | TRBJ2-7
TGTGCCAGCAGCTGGACAGGGTTGGAGACCCAGTACTTC | CASSWTGLETQYF | . | TRBV5-6 | 13 | TRBD1 | TRBJ2-5
TGCAGTGCTAGTGCTGGGAACACTGAAGCTTTCTTT | CSASAGNTEAFF | . | TRBV20-1 | 12 | . | TRBJ1-1
TGCAGTGCTAGATACCGGGGGGAGGCCACAGATACGCAGTATTTT | CSARYRGEATDTQYF | . | TRBV20-1 | 15 | TRBD2 | TRBJ2-3
TGTGCCAGCAGTTTAAGCCGGGCCCTGGGCACAGATACGCAGTATTTT | CASSLSRALGTDTQYF | . | TRBV7-8 | 16 | . | TRBJ2-3
TGTGCCAGCAGCCAAGATGGGGGCGGGAGTGAGACCCAGTACTTC | CASSQDGGGSETQYF | . | TRBV4-2 | 15 | . | TRBJ2-5
TGCAGTGCTTCCCGGGGGACAGCGAGACTTAGCTCCTACAATGAGCAGTTCTTC | CSASRGTARLSSYNEQFF | . | TRBV20-1 | 18 | . | TRBJ2-1
TGTGCCAGCAGCTCACAGGGGATTAGTGATGGCTACACCTTC | CASSSQGISDGYTF | . | TRBV11-2 | 14 | TRBD1 | TRBJ1-2
TGTGCCAGCAGCCTATCCGAGGAGGCCGGATTTAGAGAGCAGTACTTC | CASSLSEEAGFREQYF | . | TRBV14 | 16 | . | TRBJ2-7
TGTGCCTGGAGTGTACGTGATAGCGGGAGCTACGAGCAGTACTTC | CAWSVRDSGSYEQYF | . | TRBV30 | 15 | TRBD2 | TRBJ2-7
TGTGCCTGGAGTGTAGGTCTGCCCACCGAAGCTTTCTTT | CAWSVGLPTEAFF | . | TRBV30 | 13 | . | TRBJ1-1
TGTGCCAGCAGCCATGGACAGGGCTCCTACAATGAGCAGTTCTTC | CASSHGQGSYNEQFF | . | TRBV7-9 | 15 | TRBD1 | TRBJ2-1
TGTGCCTGGAGTGTTACCAGGGCGTCCACAGATACGCAGTATTTT | CAWSVTRASTDTQYF | once | TRBV30 | 15 | . | TRBJ2-3
TGCAGTGCTAGAAGGGGGGACCACCAAGAGACCCAGTACTTC | CSARRGDHQETQYF | . | TRBV20-1 | 14 | . | TRBJ2-5
TGTGCCAGCAGTACGGGACATATCACAGATACGCAGTATTTT | CASSTGHITDTQYF | once | TRBV6-4 | 14 | . | TRBJ2-3
TGTGCCAGTAGTACAGCCGGGACTAGCACAGATACGCAGTATTTT | CASSTAGTSTDTQYF | once | TRBV19 | 15 | . | TRBJ2-3
TGTGCCAGCAGCCCCTCTAAGGGGAAGGTAGCGGAACAAGAGACCCAGTACTTC | CASSPSKGKVAEQETQYF | . | TRBV14 | 18 | . | TRBJ2-5
TGTGCGGTCTCCCGGCTAGGGGCCCCCAACGAGCAGTACTTC | CAVSRLGAPNEQYF | . | TRBV3-1 | 14 | . | TRBJ2-7
TGCAGTGTCAAGGGACCGGGGGACACCGGGGAGCTGTTTTTT | CSVKGPGDTGELFF | . | TRBV20-1 | 14 | . | TRBJ2-2
TGTGCCAGCAGCCATGGTGGAGAGACCTACGAGCAGTACTTC | CASSHGGETYEQYF | . | TRBV12-3/TRBV12-4 | 14 | . | TRBJ2-7
TGTGCCAGCAGTTACTCGATGGGACAGGGCCAGCCCCAGCATTTT | CASSYSMGQGQPQHF | . | TRBV6-5 | 15 | TRBD1 | TRBJ1-5
TGCGCCAGCAGCTTCGAAGGTGGCTACGAGCAGTACTTC | CASSFEGGYEQYF | . | TRBV5-1 | 13 | . | TRBJ2-7
TGTGCCAGCAGTTACGCGGAGGCTTACAATGAGCAGTTCTTC | CASSYAEAYNEQFF | . | TRBV6-5 | 14 | . | TRBJ2-1
TGCGCCAGCAGCCAAGATAGGGACGGGGAGCTGTTTTTT | CASSQDRDGELFF | . | TRBV4-3 | 13 | . | TRBJ2-2
TGTGCCAGCAGTGACCCGGGGCCCAACACTGAAGCTTTCTTT | CASSDPGPNTEAFF | . | TRBV25-1 | 14 | . | TRBJ1-1
TGCAGTGCTAGAGTCAGTTTGGGGACTAGCGGGCCTCAAGAGACCCAGTACTTC | CSARVSLGTSGPQETQYF | . | TRBV20-1 | 18 | TRBD2 | TRBJ2-5
TGTGCCAGCAGTCTAGGGACTAGCGGGGTTAATGAGCAGTTCTTC | CASSLGTSGVNEQFF | . | TRBV27 | 15 | TRBD2 | TRBJ2-1
TGTGCCAACAGTTCCGGGGCCTACGAGCAGTACTTC | CANSSGAYEQYF | . | TRBV12-3/TRBV12-4 | 12 | . | TRBJ2-7
TGTGCCAGCAGTTTGGACCGGGCGACCCAGTACTTC | CASSLDRATQYF | . | TRBV12-3/TRBV12-4 | 12 | . | TRBJ2-5
TGTGCCAGCAGGATTGACACTGGGAGCATGAACACTGAAGCTTTCTTT | CASRIDTGSMNTEAFF | . | TRBV2 | 16 | . | TRBJ1-1
TGTGCCAGCAGCTTAGTTGGCGGGGATCCAGATACGCAGTATTTT | CASSLVGGDPDTQYF | . | TRBV7-9 | 15 | . | TRBJ2-3
TGCGCCAGCAGTGAGGGAGAGTTCACTGAAGCTTTCTTT | CASSEGEFTEAFF | . | TRBV10-2 | 13 | . | TRBJ1-1
TGTGCCAGCAGTGACAAGGGGGGGGGCACAGATACGCAGTATTTT | CASSDKGGGTDTQYF | . | TRBV6-4 | 15 | . | TRBJ2-3
TGTGCCAGCAGCTCGAGACAGGGTTCGGGTGAGCAGTACTTC | CASSSRQGSGEQYF | . | TRBV13 | 14 | TRBD1 | TRBJ2-7
TGCAGCGTTGTTCCGACTAGCGGGCTAGCCTACGAGCAGTACTTC | CSVVPTSGLAYEQYF | . | TRBV29-1 | 15 | TRBD2 | TRBJ2-7
TGTGCCAGCAGCTCCCAACGGGACAGAGGTCGGGAGCTGTTTTTT | CASSSQRDRGRELFF | . | TRBV5-6 | 15 | TRBD1 | TRBJ2-2
TGTGCCAGCAATGGCAGGGAAGTTCAGCCCCAGCATTTT | CASNGREVQPQHF | . | TRBV6-1 | 13 | . | TRBJ1-5
TGTGCCAGCAGTTACGAGGGGCAGTCCTACGAGCAGTACTTC | CASSYEGQSYEQYF | . | TRBV6-5 | 14 | . | TRBJ2-7
TGTGCCAGCAGCTTAGTCCCCAGTGAGCAGTTCTTC | CASSLVPSEQFF | . | TRBV7-8 | 12 | . | TRBJ2-1